This TCR beta chain was captured by sequencing in a study of blood T cell repertoires in COVID-19. The overall study: T cells, B-cell-depleted T cells, or PBMCs supplied cDNA or gDNA.

Germline CDR1 and CDR2: SNHLY and FYNNEI. V was trimmed by 8 bases and J by 5 bases, leaving 18 bases between them. CDR3 size: 14 residues. Libraries were prepared by immunoSEQ multiplex PCR; TCRdb keeps only in-frame clonotypes and omits some of them. The repertoire holds 150,000 to 250,000 clones, with just under 85% as singletons. The receptor was isolated from a human donor with acute or convalescent COVID-19. The donor label of this sample is uncertain. The rearrangement uses TRBV2 and TRBJ1-2; D possibly corresponds to TRBD1 (5 bases). The sample consisted of peripheral blood. CDR3 sequence (DNA): TGTGCCAGCTCCATCCCCGACAGAACATATGGCTACACCTTC. It codes for CASSIPDRTYGYTF.